The rows below give T cell receptor beta chains drawn from one sample of a study of blood T cells in healthy people across ages. TCRdb reprocessed the 5' RACE reads via MiXCR and lists one record per CDR3 protein. The table shows about 650,000 distinct CDR3 sequences, with around 52% occurring only once. The sequenced sample was blood. These receptors all stem from a woman older than 75 in good health. Each CDR3 is given without its conserved first and last residue.

>TRBJ2-3|TRBV3-1
ASSHTSGGSADTQY
>-|TRBV20-1
SARTDWGDGYEQY
>TRBJ1-4|TRBV20-1
SARDGGREKLF
>TRBJ1-2|TRBV12-3/TRBV12-4
ASRETGTVENGYT
>TRBJ2-7|TRBV3-1
ASSQTSGRAYEQY
>TRBJ2-3|TRBV20-1
SASPGSDTQY
>TRBJ2-1|TRBV29-1
SVARGGTGGNEQF
>TRBJ2-1|TRBV24-1
ATRPTSGSNWNEQF
>TRBJ2-1|TRBV6-5
ASKESAGSNEQF
>TRBJ1-1|TRBV20-1
SAREEEGMNTEAF
>TRBJ2-7|TRBV20-1
SARASSGRGEQY
>TRBJ2-2|TRBV12-3/TRBV12-4
ATSLGTGGLF
>TRBJ2-1|TRBV4-1
ASSRTSFSYNEQF
>-|TRBV10-3
ATKGTSGVPETQY
>TRBJ1-6|TRBV25-1
ASSPPGGASYNSPLH